The next 26 T cell receptor beta chains were all read from a single sample in a study of T cell changes during pregnancy in multiple sclerosis. Clones were sequenced by immunoSEQ multiplex PCR, and TCRdb holds only the in-frame ones, with some missing. The table has about 110,000 clones, about 89% seen once. This sample comprised peripheral blood, obtained after pregnancy. The receptors shown here come from a female donor with multiple sclerosis, enrolled in a pregnancy study.

The rearrangement joins TRBV6-1 to TRBJ2-3; 13 bases map to TRBD2. The CDR3 contains 17 residues. Trimming cost V 1 base and J 7 bases; bases outside gene matches: 8. CDR1 MNHNS and CDR2 SASEGT come from the germline V gene. The CDR3 DNA sequence: TGTGCCAGCAGTGAAGTGACTAGCGGGGGGCCTCCTTATACGCAGTATTTT. It translates to CASSEVTSGGPPYTQYF.

J is TRBJ1-1 and V is TRBV7-3, with D hard to call. This CDR3 has 11 amino acids. V lost 2 bases to trimming and J lost 8 bases, with 6 bases between them. Germline V gives CDR1 SGHTA, CDR2 FQGTGA. Written as DNA, the CDR3 is TGTGCCAGCAGCTTAGGCGGAGAAGCTTTCTTT. It encodes CASSLGGEAFF.

This rearrangement joins TRBV19 to TRBJ1-1, with TRBD1 matching over 9 bases. V was clipped by 4 bases and J by 0 bases; unmatched bases: 3. The CDR3 consists of 15 residues. The germline gives CDR1 LNHDA, CDR2 SQIVND (reference sequence). The CDR3 sequence is CASSTRQGVNTEAFF. The CDR3 DNA is TGTGCCAGTAGTACCCGACAGGGGGTGAACACTGAAGCTTTCTTT.

This rearrangement joins TRBV6-5 to TRBJ2-1; TRBD1 agrees at 12 bases. Trimming took 6 bases from V and 7 from J; bases not matched to a gene: 4. Germline V gene lookup returns CDR1 MNHEY and CDR2 SVGAGI. The CDR3 has 14 amino acids. CDR3 amino acids: CASRGTGGTNEQFF. In nucleotides, the CDR3 is TGTGCCAGCAGAGGGACAGGGGGCACGAATGAGCAGTTCTTC.

The chain uses TRBV29-1 and TRBJ2-7; perhaps TRBD1 as D (5 bases). CDR1 is SQVTM, CDR2 ANQGSEA, per germline. Trimming stripped 6 bases from V and 10 bases from J, with 16 bases between. This CDR3 contains 11 residues. CDR3 coding DNA: TGCAGCGTAGACCAGGGTAAAGGTCAGTACTTC. It translates to CSVDQGKGQYF.

The chain combines TRBV28 with TRBJ1-5; D ambiguous. The CDR3 length is 14 residues. Germline V gene sequence: CDR1 MDHEN, CDR2 SYDVKM. V gave up 3 bases and J gave up 4 bases, with 10 bases separating them. CDR3 DNA sequence: TGTGCCAGCAGTTTTCTTGGGCATAATCAGCCCCAGCATTTT. Translated: CASSFLGHNQPQHF.

The chain recombines TRBV19 with TRBJ1-5; TRBD1 aligns across 12 bases. J gave up 7 bases and V 6 bases, and 7 bases lay outside the gene matches. The CDR3 spans 15 residues. CDR1 is LNHDA and CDR2 is SQIVND in the germline V gene (reference sequence). The CDR3 DNA follows: TGTGCCAGTAGCACCGGGACAGGGGGCTGGCAGCCCCAGCATTTT. Its protein product is CASSTGTGGWQPQHF.

This rearrangement joins TRBV2 to TRBJ2-7, with D unresolved. The CDR3 is made up of 14 amino acids. Trimming shortened V by 4 bases and J by 1 base, and 11 bases separated the two germline ends. CDR1 and CDR2 (germline): SNHLY, FYNNEI. CDR3 loop: CASSAELGSYEQYF. In DNA form, the CDR3 reads TGTGCCAGCAGTGCCGAGCTCGGGTCCTACGAGCAGTACTTC.

This sequence joins TRBV6-5 and TRBJ1-1; D perhaps matches TRBD1 (5 bases). The CDR3 consists of 14 residues. With 9 bases removed from V and 4 bases from J, the gap between germline ends came to 18 bases. The germline V gene has CDR1 MNHEY and CDR2 SVGAGI. This CDR3 is CASRPPGVSTEAFF. The CDR3, as DNA: TGTGCCAGTAGACCCCCGGGGGTAAGCACTGAAGCTTTCTTT.

The gene calls are TRBV5-4 and TRBJ2-7; 7 positions agree with TRBD1. The V and J ends lost 4 bases and 0 bases, in that order; junction bases with no gene match: 7. The CDR3 totals 15 residues. Germline loops: CDR1 SGHNT, CDR2 YYREEE (reference sequence). This chain's CDR3 is CASSPQGTASYEQYF. The DNA for the CDR3 is TGTGCCAGCAGCCCGCAAGGGACAGCCTCCTACGAGCAGTACTTC. Full variable domain (rest looked up from reference TRBV5-4 and TRBJ2-7): ETGVTQSPTHLIKTRGQQVTLRCSSQSGHNTVSWYQQALGQGPQFIFQYYREEENGRGNFPPRFSGLQFPNYSSELNVNALELDDSALYLCASSPQGTASYEQYFGPGTRLTVT.

This chain joins TRBV19 and TRBJ1-1; 7 nucleotides match TRBD1. J lost 3 bases, V lost 5 bases, and 12 bases had no gene match. The germline V gene encodes CDR1 LNHDA and CDR2 SQIVND (reference sequence). The CDR3 length is 16 residues. The DNA of the CDR3 is TGTGCCAGTAGTCCCCGCGAGCTACAGGGGCACACTGAAGCTTTCTTT. This gives the protein CASSPRELQGHTEAFF.

The genes are TRBV13 and TRBJ1-1, with TRBD1 matching 7 bases. CDR3 length equals 16 residues. The junction had 10 bases not matched to a gene; V was cut back by 5 bases and J by 1 base. CDR1 is PRHDT, CDR2 FYEKMQ, per germline (reference sequence). CDR3 residues: CASSPPIGTANTEAFF. The CDR3 DNA follows: TGTGCCAGCAGCCCACCGATTGGGACAGCGAACACTGAAGCTTTCTTT.

The chain couples TRBV10-1 to TRBJ2-7; TRBD1 agrees at 7 bases. Germline CDR1 WNHNN, CDR2 SYGVQD (reference sequence). The CDR3 is 18 amino acids. V lost 2 bases and J lost 4; bases outside the gene matches: 17. The CDR3 region is CASSEKGDSQEGVYEQYF. The CDR3 nucleotides read TGCGCCAGCAGTGAGAAAGGGGACAGCCAAGAAGGTGTTTACGAGCAGTACTTC.

V and J are TRBV2 and TRBJ2-4; tentative D call: TRBD1 (5 bases). This CDR3 is 14 amino acids long. The ends were cut back, 6 bases at V and 5 bases at J, with 14 bases in the middle. Germline V gives CDR1 SNHLY, CDR2 FYNNEI. CDR3 sequence: CASSATLTENIQYF. In nucleotides, the CDR3 is TGTGCCAGCAGCGCGACTTTGACAGAAAACATTCAGTACTTC.

This clone was detected only once. The chain is built from TRBV6-5 and TRBJ1-1, with D unclear. Germline CDR1 reads MNHEY; CDR2 reads SVGAGI. This CDR3 comprises 13 residues. V was shortened by 2 bases and J by 7 bases, with 11 bases between the two germline ends. The CDR3 nucleotides are TGTGCCAGCAGTTACCCTGGACGGGGTGAAGCTTTCTTT. It codes for CASSYPGRGEAFF.

The chain has TRBV9 and TRBJ2-6; 9 nucleotides align to TRBD1. The CDR3 has 17 residues. The germline V gene encodes CDR1 SGDLS and CDR2 YYNGEE. V shed 3 bases and J 4 bases; nucleotides not matched to a gene: 8. The CDR3 region has the DNA TGTGCCAGCAGCGCCCTTGGACAGGGGACCGGGGCCAACGTCCTGACTTTC. It is translated as CASSALGQGTGANVLTF.

The chain links TRBV19 to TRBJ2-7; no definite D call. CDR1 and CDR2 from the germline V gene are LNHDA and SQIVND (reference sequence). V was pared by 4 bases and J by 0 bases, with 13 bases between. CDR3 length: 15 amino acids. CDR3 DNA: TGTGCCAGTAGTACGGCCGCGGATAGCTCCTACGAGCAGTACTTC. Its translation: CASSTAADSSYEQYF.

J is TRBJ2-3 and V is TRBV9, with D possibly TRBD2 on 6 matching bases. This CDR3 has 16 residues. From germline, CDR1 is SGDLS and CDR2 YYNGEE. Trimming removed 3 bases at V and 0 bases at J, with 14 bases between. For the CDR3, the DNA is TGTGCCAGCAGCGCGGGCCTAGCGTCTAGCACAGATACGCAGTATTTT. Protein sequence: CASSAGLASSTDTQYF. Filled out from reference TRBV9 and TRBJ2-3, the complete variable domain reads DSGVTQTPKHLITATGQRVTLRCSPRSGDLSVYWYQQSLDQGLQFLIQYYNGEERAKGNILERFSAQQFPDLHSELNLSSLELGDSALYFCASSAGLASSTDTQYFGPGTRLTVL.

J is TRBJ1-2 and V is TRBV6-6, with 7 bases fitting TRBD1. After removal of 8 bases from V and 8 bases from J, the junction contained 8 bases not matched to a gene. This CDR3 contains 12 residues. Germline V gene data show CDR1 as MNHNY and CDR2 as SVGAGI (reference sequence). CDR3 sequence: CASQRQGKGYTF. CDR3 bases: TGTGCCAGCCAAAGACAGGGCAAAGGCTACACCTTC.

This chain uses TRBV5-1 with TRBJ1-3; 8 nucleotides line up with TRBD1. CDR1 is SGHRS and CDR2 is YFSETQ in the germline V gene. V lost 4 bases and J lost 8; bases outside the gene matches: 11. The length of the CDR3 is 15 residues. CDR3 in amino acids: CASSLTGDASHTIYF. Here the CDR3 DNA reads TGCGCCAGCAGCCTGACAGGGGACGCAAGTCACACCATATATTTT.

This clone appeared a few times. The chain uses TRBV7-9 and TRBJ1-2; D possibly corresponds to TRBD1 (6 bases). Germline-derived CDR1 and CDR2 are SEHNR and FQNEAQ (reference sequence). V gave up 5 bases and J gave up 4 bases, with 11 bases separating them. This CDR3 region has 13 residues. CDR3 sequence: CASSAGTTYGYTF. The CDR3 DNA follows: TGTGCCAGCAGCGCCGGGACAACCTATGGCTACACCTTC.

The chain has TRBV5-1 and TRBJ2-1; weak D call: TRBD2 (5 bases). This CDR3 has 13 residues. Between the trimmed V and J ends, which lost 4 bases and 7 bases, there was a span of 12 bases. CDR1 SGHRS and CDR2 YFSETQ come from the germline V gene. CDR3 sequence (DNA): TGCGCCAGCAGCCTCGGGGATATTAATGAGCAGTTCTTC. It encodes CASSLGDINEQFF.

The DNA of the CDR3 is TGTGCCTGGAGTACGGGACAGGGAGTCTATGGCTACACCTTC. This translates into CAWSTGQGVYGYTF. This chain uses TRBV30 with TRBJ1-2; 9 nucleotides agree with TRBD1. Germline CDR1 and CDR2: GTSNPN and SVGIG (reference sequence). With V trimmed by 2 bases and J by 4 bases, 5 bases remained unmatched. This CDR3 region has 14 residues.

The rearrangement joins TRBV5-6 to TRBJ1-1; D gene unclear. This CDR3 is built from 16 residues. The germline CDR1 and CDR2 sequences are SGHDT and YYEEEE. V lost 4 bases and J lost 4, with 20 bases in between. CDR3 DNA: TGTGCCAGCAGCCCTAGCCCCGGCCGCGCGAGCACTGAAGCTTTCTTT. Its translation: CASSPSPGRASTEAFF.

The chain is built from TRBV7-6 and TRBJ1-5; 7 nucleotides align to TRBD1. The CDR3 has 15 residues. After removal of 1 base from V and 3 bases from J, the junction contained 3 bases not matched to a gene. Germline lookup yields CDR1 SGHVS and CDR2 FNYEAQ. The chain's CDR3 is CASSLGTGLNQPQHF. Here the CDR3 DNA reads TGTGCCAGCAGCTTAGGGACAGGACTCAATCAGCCCCAGCATTTT.

This clone was counted only a few times. The chain couples TRBV19 to TRBJ1-2; the match to TRBD1 covers 7 bases. There are 13 residues in the CDR3. Germline lookup yields CDR1 LNHDA and CDR2 SQIVND (reference sequence). J gave up 4 bases and V 5 bases, and 4 bases lay outside the gene matches. The chain's CDR3 is CASSPGQSYGYTF. The CDR3 bases are TGTGCCAGTAGTCCGGGACAGAGCTATGGCTACACCTTC.